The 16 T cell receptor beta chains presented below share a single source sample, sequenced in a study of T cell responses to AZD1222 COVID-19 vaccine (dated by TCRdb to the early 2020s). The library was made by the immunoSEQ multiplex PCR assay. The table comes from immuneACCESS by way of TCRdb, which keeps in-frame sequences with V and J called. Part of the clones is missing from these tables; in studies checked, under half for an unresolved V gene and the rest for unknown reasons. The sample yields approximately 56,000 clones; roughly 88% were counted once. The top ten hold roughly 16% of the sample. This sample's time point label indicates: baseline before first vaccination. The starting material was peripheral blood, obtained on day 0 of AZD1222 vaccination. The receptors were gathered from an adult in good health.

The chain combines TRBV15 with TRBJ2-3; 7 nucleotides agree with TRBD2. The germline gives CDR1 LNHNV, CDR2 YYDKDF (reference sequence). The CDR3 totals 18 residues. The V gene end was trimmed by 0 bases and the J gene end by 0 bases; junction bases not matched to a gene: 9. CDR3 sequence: CATSRDGRGGPSTDTQYF. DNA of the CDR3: TGTGCCACCAGCAGAGATGGGAGGGGCGGGCCCAGCACAGATACGCAGTATTTT.

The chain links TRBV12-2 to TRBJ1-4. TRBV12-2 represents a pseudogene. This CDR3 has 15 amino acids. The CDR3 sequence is CASRKRSGYNEKLFF. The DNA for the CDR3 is TGTGCAAGTCGCAAACGATCGGGGTATAATGAAAAACTGTTTTTT.

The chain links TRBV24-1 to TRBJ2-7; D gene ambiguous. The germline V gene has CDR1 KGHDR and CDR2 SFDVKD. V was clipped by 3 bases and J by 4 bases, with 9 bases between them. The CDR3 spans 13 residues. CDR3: CATSDNRGYEQYF. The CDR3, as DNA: TGTGCCACCAGTGATAATCGCGGTTACGAGCAGTACTTC.

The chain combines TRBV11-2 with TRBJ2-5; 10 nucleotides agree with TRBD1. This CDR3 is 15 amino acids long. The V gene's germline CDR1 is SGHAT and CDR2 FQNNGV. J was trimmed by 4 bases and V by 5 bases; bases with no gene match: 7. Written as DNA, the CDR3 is TGTGCCAGCAGCACCGGGACAGGGGAGGGAGAGACCCAGTACTTC. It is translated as CASSTGTGEGETQYF. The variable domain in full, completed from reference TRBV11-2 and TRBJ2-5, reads EAGVAQSPRYKIIEKRQSVAFWCNPISGHATLYWYQQILGQGPKLLIQFQNNGVVDDSQLPKDRFSAERLKGVDSTLKIQPAKLEDSAVYLCASSTGTGEGETQYFGPGTRLLVL.

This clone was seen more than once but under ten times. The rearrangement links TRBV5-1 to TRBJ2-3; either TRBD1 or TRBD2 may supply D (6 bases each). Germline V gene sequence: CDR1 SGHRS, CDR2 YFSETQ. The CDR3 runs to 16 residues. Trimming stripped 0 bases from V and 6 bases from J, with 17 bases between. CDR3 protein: CASSLAVFGGLDTQYF. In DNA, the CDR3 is TGCGCCAGCAGCTTGGCCGTCTTTGGGGGGCTGGATACGCAGTATTTT.

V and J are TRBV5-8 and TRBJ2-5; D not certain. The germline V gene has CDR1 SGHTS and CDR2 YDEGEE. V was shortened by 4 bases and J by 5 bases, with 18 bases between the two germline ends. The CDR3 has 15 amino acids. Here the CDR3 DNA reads TGTGCCAGCAGCGTGCCCTTCTACGGTAGGGAGACCCAGTACTTC. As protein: CASSVPFYGRETQYF.

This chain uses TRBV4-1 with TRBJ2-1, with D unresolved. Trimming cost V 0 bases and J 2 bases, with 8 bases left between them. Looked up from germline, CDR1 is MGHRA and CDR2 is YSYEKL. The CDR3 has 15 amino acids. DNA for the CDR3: TGCGCCAGCAGCCAAGATTACAAAACCTACAATGAGCAGTTCTTC. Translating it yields CASSQDYKTYNEQFF.

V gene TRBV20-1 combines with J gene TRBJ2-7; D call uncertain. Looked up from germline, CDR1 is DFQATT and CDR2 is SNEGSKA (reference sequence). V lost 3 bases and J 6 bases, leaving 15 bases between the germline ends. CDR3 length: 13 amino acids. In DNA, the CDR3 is TGCAGTGCTAGTGGTAAGGCAATTACCGAGCAGTACTTC. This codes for CSASGKAITEQYF.

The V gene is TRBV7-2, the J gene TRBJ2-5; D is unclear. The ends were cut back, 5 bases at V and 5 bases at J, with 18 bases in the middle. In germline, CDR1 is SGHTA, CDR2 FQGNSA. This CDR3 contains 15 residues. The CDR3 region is CASSVDGHPVETQYF. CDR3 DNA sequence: TGTGCCAGCAGCGTCGACGGGCACCCCGTGGAGACCCAGTACTTC.

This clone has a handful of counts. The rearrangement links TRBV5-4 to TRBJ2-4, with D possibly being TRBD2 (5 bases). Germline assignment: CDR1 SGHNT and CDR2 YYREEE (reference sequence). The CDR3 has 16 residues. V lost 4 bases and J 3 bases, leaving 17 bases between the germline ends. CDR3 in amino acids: CASSIIAKFDKNIQYF. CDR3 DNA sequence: TGTGCCAGCAGCATCATAGCGAAATTCGACAAAAACATTCAGTACTTC.

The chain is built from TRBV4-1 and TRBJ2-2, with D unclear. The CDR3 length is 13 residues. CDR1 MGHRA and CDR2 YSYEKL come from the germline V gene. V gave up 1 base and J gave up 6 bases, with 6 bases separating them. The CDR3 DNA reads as TGCGCCAGCAGCCAAGGAGAATCCGGGGAGCTGTTTTTT. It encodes CASSQGESGELFF.

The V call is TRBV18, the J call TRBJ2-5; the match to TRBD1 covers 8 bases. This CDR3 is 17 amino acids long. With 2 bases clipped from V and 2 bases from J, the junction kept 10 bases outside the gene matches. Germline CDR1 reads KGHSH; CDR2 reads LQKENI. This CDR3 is CASSPGTGAEGQETQYF. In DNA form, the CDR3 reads TGTGCCAGCTCACCAGGGACAGGCGCGGAGGGGCAAGAGACCCAGTACTTC.

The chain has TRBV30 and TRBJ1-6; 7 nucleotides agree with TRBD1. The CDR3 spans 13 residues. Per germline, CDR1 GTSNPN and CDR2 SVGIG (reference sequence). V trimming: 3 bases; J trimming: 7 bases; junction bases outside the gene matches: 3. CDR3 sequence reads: CAWRAQGNSPLHF. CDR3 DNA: TGTGCCTGGAGAGCACAGGGGAATTCACCCCTCCACTTT.

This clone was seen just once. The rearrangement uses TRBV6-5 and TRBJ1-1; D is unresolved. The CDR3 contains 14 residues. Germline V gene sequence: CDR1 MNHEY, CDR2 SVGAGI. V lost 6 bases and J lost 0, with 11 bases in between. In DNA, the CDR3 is TGTGCCAGCAGGGGTTACGGAATGAACACTGAAGCTTTCTTT. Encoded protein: CASRGYGMNTEAFF.

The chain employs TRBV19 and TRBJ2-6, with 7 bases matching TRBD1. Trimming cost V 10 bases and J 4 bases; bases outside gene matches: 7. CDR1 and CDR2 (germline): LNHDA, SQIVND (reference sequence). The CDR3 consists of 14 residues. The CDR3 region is CATDAGGGANVLTF. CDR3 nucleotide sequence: TGTGCCACCGACGCAGGGGGAGGGGCCAACGTCCTGACTTTC. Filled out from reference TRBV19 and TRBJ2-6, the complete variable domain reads DGGITQSPKYLFRKEGQNVTLSCEQNLNHDAMYWYRQDPGQGLRLIYYSQIVNDFQKGDIAEGYSVSREKKESFPLTVTSAQKNPTAFYLCATDAGGGANVLTFGAGSRLTVL.

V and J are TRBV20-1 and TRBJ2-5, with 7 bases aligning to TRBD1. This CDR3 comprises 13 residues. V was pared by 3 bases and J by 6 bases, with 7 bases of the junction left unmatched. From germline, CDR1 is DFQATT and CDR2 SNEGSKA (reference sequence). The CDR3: CSASNRGLQTQYF. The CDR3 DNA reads TGCAGTGCTAGTAACAGGGGATTACAGACCCAGTACTTC.